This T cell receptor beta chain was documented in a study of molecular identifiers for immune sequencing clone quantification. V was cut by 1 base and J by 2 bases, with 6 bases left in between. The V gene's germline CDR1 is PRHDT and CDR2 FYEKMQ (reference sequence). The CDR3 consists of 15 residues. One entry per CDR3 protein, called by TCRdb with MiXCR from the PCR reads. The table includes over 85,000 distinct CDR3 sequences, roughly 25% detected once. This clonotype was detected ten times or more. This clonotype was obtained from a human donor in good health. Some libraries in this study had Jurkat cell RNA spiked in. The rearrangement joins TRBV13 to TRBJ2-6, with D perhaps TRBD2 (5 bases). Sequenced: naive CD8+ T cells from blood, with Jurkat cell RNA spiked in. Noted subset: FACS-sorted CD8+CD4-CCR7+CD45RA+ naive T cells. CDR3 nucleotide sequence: TGTGCCAGCAGCTTAGAGAGGGCTGGGGCCAACGTCCTGACTTTC. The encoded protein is CASSLERAGANVLTF.